The next 27 T cell receptor beta chains were all read from a single sample in a study of Ad26.COV2.S vaccination and SARS-CoV-2 variants. Assay: immunoSEQ multiplex PCR; the TCRdb copy retains only in-frame clones and omits some. This sample has 180,000 or so clones, with around 90% found just once. The starting material was peripheral blood, obtained after recovery from COVID-19. The receptors stem from a human donor who had recovered from COVID-19.

V is TRBV19 and J is TRBJ2-7; 10 bases agree with TRBD2. V shed 5 bases, J shed 3 bases, and the junction held 7 bases outside the gene matches. CDR1 is LNHDA, CDR2 SQIVND, per germline (reference sequence). The length of the CDR3 is 15 residues. CDR3 bases: TGTGCCAGTAGTTCACGGACTAGCGGCTTCTACGAGCAGTACTTC. Translation gives CASSSRTSGFYEQYF.

The CDR3 DNA reads TGCAGTGCTTTGAGGGGTGAGCAGTTCTTC. Translation gives CSALRGEQFF. The gene calls are TRBV20-1 and TRBJ2-1, with D tentatively TRBD1 or TRBD2 (5 bases each). Germline V gene sequence: CDR1 DFQATT, CDR2 SNEGSKA (reference sequence). This CDR3 is 10 amino acids long. V dropped 5 bases and J dropped 9 bases, with 8 bases sitting between them.

The chain joins TRBV25-1 to TRBJ2-7; D unresolved. The V end lost 0 bases, the J end lost 1 base, and 7 bases lay between the germline ends. The germline V gene encodes CDR1 MGHDK and CDR2 SYGVNS. The CDR3 runs 14 residues. This CDR3 is CASSEYGMSYEQYF. The CDR3 DNA is TGTGCCAGCAGTGAATACGGCATGTCCTACGAGCAGTACTTC.

The chain uses TRBV11-2 and TRBJ1-3; D is possibly TRBD1 (5 bases). V was shortened by 6 bases and J by 2 bases, with 11 bases between the two germline ends. The CDR3 is made up of 14 amino acids. Germline V gives CDR1 SGHAT, CDR2 FQNNGV. The CDR3 loop reads CASSFRDAGNTIYF. In DNA, the CDR3 is TGTGCCAGCAGTTTTCGGGACGCTGGAAACACCATATATTTT.

CDR3 nucleotide sequence: TGTGCCACCAGCAGAGGATTACTAGCGGGGGGGACAGATACGCAGTATTTT. Its protein is CATSRGLLAGGTDTQYF. The chain joins TRBV15 to TRBJ2-3, with TRBD2 matching over 13 bases. With 1 base clipped from V and 3 bases from J, the junction kept 4 bases outside the gene matches. Germline lookup yields CDR1 LNHNV and CDR2 YYDKDF (reference sequence). The CDR3 sequence is 17 residues long.

A single count supports this clone. This rearrangement joins TRBV9 to TRBJ1-6; no definite D call. The germline CDR1 and CDR2 sequences are SGDLS and YYNGEE. The CDR3 covers 15 residues. With 0 bases removed from V and 7 bases from J, the gap between germline ends came to 11 bases. CDR3 coding DNA: TGTGCCAGCAGCGTAGAAGGCAGCCCCAATTCACCCCTCCACTTT. Encoded protein: CASSVEGSPNSPLHF.

The chain is built from TRBV6-1 and TRBJ2-5, with TRBD1 matching over 8 bases. This CDR3 region has 16 residues. The germline V gene encodes CDR1 MNHNS and CDR2 SASEGT. After removal of 3 bases from V and 3 bases from J, the junction contained 9 bases not matched to a gene. The CDR3 loop is CASSDLDRGSKETQYF. The CDR3 DNA reads as TGTGCCAGCAGTGACCTAGACAGGGGATCGAAAGAGACCCAGTACTTC.

This sequence joins TRBV14 and TRBJ1-1; D remains unclear. The CDR3 length is 13 residues. Trimming took off 3 bases at V and 11 bases at J, with 16 bases between the two ends. Germline V gives CDR1 SGHDN, CDR2 FVKESK. CDR3 in DNA: TGTGCCAGCAGCCAGGAGGTGGAGTTCACGGCTTTCTTT. Protein product: CASSQEVEFTAFF. The full variable domain, in which reference TRBV14 and TRBJ1-1 provide the parts outside the CDR3, is EAGVTQFPSHSVIEKGQTVTLRCDPISGHDNLYWYRRVMGKEIKFLLHFVKESKQDESGMPNNRFLAERTGGTYSTLKVQPAELEDSGVYFCASSQEVEFTAFFGQGTRLTVV.

The rearrangement links TRBV7-9 to TRBJ2-3; D gene ambiguous. This CDR3 spans 15 amino acids. CDR1 is SEHNR, CDR2 FQNEAQ, per germline (reference sequence). V lost 7 bases, J lost 1 base, and 15 bases lay in between. The CDR3 nucleotides read TGTGCCAGCACCCTAAGCCAGAGACGCACAGATACGCAGTATTTT. It is translated as CASTLSQRRTDTQYF.

V usage is TRBV2 and J usage is TRBJ1-2, with D possibly matching TRBD1 (5 bases). V dropped 0 bases and J dropped 8 bases, with 19 bases sitting between them. The CDR3 length is 16 residues. In germline, CDR1 is SNHLY, CDR2 FYNNEI. CDR3 amino acids: CASSEAPAGVGKGYTF. CDR3 nucleotide sequence: TGTGCCAGCAGTGAAGCGCCCGCGGGGGTCGGGAAGGGCTACACCTTC.

This rearrangement joins TRBV7-8 to TRBJ2-3; D is perhaps TRBD2 (5 bases). The CDR3 is 16 amino acids. V was clipped by 2 bases and J by 3 bases, with 15 bases between them. Germline V gene data show CDR1 as SGHVS and CDR2 as FQNEAQ. CDR3 coding DNA: TGTGCCAGCAGCTTATGGGAACCAACGGGGACAGATACGCAGTATTTT. Translation gives CASSLWEPTGTDTQYF. The full variable domain, with the rest looked up from reference TRBV7-8 and TRBJ2-3, is GAGVSQSPRYKVAKRGQDVALRCDPISGHVSLFWYQQALGQGPEFLTYFQNEAQLDKSGLPSDRFFAERPEGSVSTLKIQRTQQEDSAVYLCASSLWEPTGTDTQYFGPGTRLTVL.

This chain connects TRBV2 to TRBJ2-7, with a weak D call TRBD1 (5 bases). From germline, CDR1 is SNHLY and CDR2 FYNNEI. The CDR3 extends over 14 amino acids. Trimming cost V 1 base and J 0 bases, with 7 bases left between them. The CDR3 DNA reads as TGTGCCAGCAGTGAAGAGGGGATCTCCTACGAGCAGTACTTC. Its translation is CASSEEGISYEQYF. Drawing the rest from reference TRBV2 and TRBJ2-7, the complete variable domain is EPEVTQTPSHQVTQMGQEVILRCVPISNHLYFYWYRQILGQKVEFLVSFYNNEISEKSEIFDDQFSVERPDGSNFTLKIRSTKLEDSAMYFCASSEEGISYEQYFGPGTRLTVT.

This clone was detected only once. The V and J genes are TRBV5-4 and TRBJ1-6, with 8 bases lining up with TRBD1. CDR3 length equals 16 residues. J lost 0 bases, V lost 6 bases, and 5 bases had no gene match. Germline CDR1 and CDR2: SGHNT and YYREEE (reference sequence). CDR3 amino acids: CASTRTGNSYNSPLHF. The CDR3 DNA is TGTGCCAGCACGCGGACAGGGAACTCCTATAATTCACCCCTCCACTTT.

The chain joins TRBV7-6 to TRBJ2-7; 14 nucleotides line up with TRBD2. In germline, CDR1 is SGHVS, CDR2 FNYEAQ. The CDR3 length is 17 residues. J gave up 2 bases and V 4 bases, and 7 bases lay outside the gene matches. The CDR3 DNA reads TGTGCCAGCAGCTCGACGTGGACTAGCGGGAGGACCTACGAGCAGTACTTC. It specifies CASSSTWTSGRTYEQYF. Together with reference TRBV7-6 and TRBJ2-7, the CDR3 gives the full variable domain: GAGVSQSPRYKVTKRGQDVALRCDPISGHVSLYWYRQALGQGPEFLTYFNYEAQQDKSGLPNDRFSAERPEGSISTLTIQRTEQRDSAMYRCASSSTWTSGRTYEQYFGPGTRLTVT.

The rearrangement joins TRBV18 to TRBJ2-2; TRBD2 agrees at 13 bases. This CDR3 is built from 18 residues. The ends lost 1 base at V and 5 bases at J; junction bases unmatched: 7. Germline CDR1 reads KGHSH; CDR2 reads LQKENI. The CDR3 protein is CASSPRTSGSQETGELFF. The CDR3 nucleotides read TGTGCCAGCTCACCACGGACTAGCGGGAGTCAGGAAACCGGGGAGCTGTTTTTT.

This chain links TRBV5-5 with TRBJ2-7, with a tentative D call TRBD2 (6 bases). Trimming cost V 2 bases and J 0 bases, with 12 bases left between them. The CDR3 length is 15 residues. The V gene's germline CDR1 is SGHKS and CDR2 YYEKEE (reference sequence). The chain's CDR3 is CASSFRGGTSYEQYF. DNA of the CDR3: TGTGCCAGCAGCTTTAGGGGCGGGACCTCCTACGAGCAGTACTTC.

Comments on this clone: The junction does not match germline at one end; this may be a read error. DNA of the CDR3: TGTGCCAGCAGTCAAGCGGGAGGCACAGATACGCAGTATTTT. It is translated as CASSQAGGTDTQYF. This chain uses TRBV6-1 with TRBJ2-3, with TRBD2 matching over 8 bases. CDR1 is MNHNS, CDR2 SASEGT, per germline. The CDR3 contains 14 residues.

This clone has a single count. This chain links TRBV6-1 with TRBJ1-5; D uncertain. Deletions cut 1 base from V and 5 bases from J, with 15 bases between. The CDR3 length is 16 residues. Per germline, CDR1 MNHNS and CDR2 SASEGT. For the CDR3, the DNA is TGTGCCAGCAGTGAAGGGCTCCCTACGGGCTATCAGCCCCAGCATTTT. Translation: CASSEGLPTGYQPQHF.

The chain couples TRBV2 to TRBJ1-5, with 7 bases aligning to TRBD1. Trimming removed 5 bases from V and 2 bases from J; junction bases left unmatched: 9. This CDR3 has 16 residues. Germline CDR1 reads SNHLY; CDR2 reads FYNNEI. CDR3 bases: TGTGCCAGCAGTAAGGAGACAGGGTCGGGCAATCAGCCCCAGCATTTT. Amino acid sequence: CASSKETGSGNQPQHF.

This clone turned up a few times. This chain links TRBV27 with TRBJ2-7; the match to TRBD1 covers 7 bases. V shed 3 bases and J 2 bases; nucleotides not matched to a gene: 7. Germline V CDR1 and CDR2: MNHEY, SMNVEV (reference sequence). This CDR3 spans 15 amino acids. CDR3 coding DNA: TGTGCCAGCAGTTTCATCTGGACAGGCGCCTACGAGCAGTACTTC. It specifies CASSFIWTGAYEQYF.

The rearrangement joins TRBV27 to TRBJ1-5; 7 bases line up with TRBD1. The CDR3 totals 17 residues. CDR1 MNHEY and CDR2 SMNVEV come from the germline V gene (reference sequence). V trimming: 6 bases; J trimming: 5 bases; junction bases outside the gene matches: 16. The CDR3 loop is CASSLPTTGNFDQPQHF. The CDR3 DNA sequence: TGTGCCAGCAGCCTCCCGACGACAGGGAATTTCGATCAGCCCCAGCATTTT.

The chain couples TRBV7-9 to TRBJ2-3, with D possibly matching TRBD1 (7 bases). V lost 4 bases and J lost 3, with 11 bases in between. Germline V CDR1 and CDR2: SEHNR, FQNEAQ (reference sequence). CDR3 size: 14 residues. This chain's CDR3 is CASSSAGGTDTQYF. CDR3 DNA sequence: TGTGCCAGCAGCTCGGCAGGGGGGACAGATACGCAGTATTTT. Drawing the rest from reference TRBV7-9 and TRBJ2-3, the complete variable domain is DTGVSQNPRHKITKRGQNVTFRCDPISEHNRLYWYRQTLGQGPEFLTYFQNEAQLEKSRLLSDRFSAERPKGSFSTLEIQRTEQGDSAMYLCASSSAGGTDTQYFGPGTRLTVL.

The V call is TRBV7-9, the J call TRBJ1-2; possibly TRBD1 for D (6 bases). CDR3 length: 14 residues. V was clipped by 0 bases and J by 7 bases, with 12 bases between them. Germline V lookup: CDR1 SEHNR, CDR2 FQNEAQ (reference sequence). For the CDR3, the DNA is TGTGCCAGCAGCTTAGCCCCCAGGGGTGGTGGCTACACCTTC. Translating gives CASSLAPRGGGYTF.

J is TRBJ1-2 and V is TRBV5-1, with D perhaps matching TRBD1 (5 bases). Germline V gives CDR1 SGHRS, CDR2 YFSETQ. The CDR3 totals 13 residues. Trimming removed 7 bases at V and 8 bases at J, with 18 bases between. The CDR3 loop is CASGSDRVDGYTF. In DNA, the CDR3 is TGCGCCAGCGGGAGCGACAGAGTCGACGGCTACACCTTC. Full variable domain (remainder filled in from reference TRBV5-1 and TRBJ1-2): KAGVTQTPRYLIKTRGQQVTLSCSPISGHRSVSWYQQTPGQGLQFLFEYFSETQRNKGNFPGRFSGRQFSNSRSEMNVSTLELGDSALYLCASGSDRVDGYTFGSGTRLTVV.

CDR3 coding DNA: TGTGCCTGGGCCGACAGAGGAAATCAGCCCCAGCATTTT. It translates to CAWADRGNQPQHF. V usage is TRBV30 and J usage is TRBJ1-5; D might be TRBD1 (5 bases). The length of the CDR3 is 13 residues. Germline V gives CDR1 GTSNPN, CDR2 SVGIG (reference sequence). The V and J ends lost 5 bases and 4 bases respectively, with 12 bases between them.

This clone was counted a single time. The chain joins TRBV3-1 (or the pseudogene TRBV3-2) to TRBJ2-1; no firm D call. Germline V gene lookup returns CDR1 LGHDT and CDR2 YNNKEL (reference sequence). Trimming took 2 bases from V and 7 from J, leaving 12 bases between them. The CDR3 has 14 residues. The CDR3 region is CASSQYPGRNEQFF. DNA for the CDR3: TGTGCCAGCAGCCAATACCCCGGGCGGAATGAGCAGTTCTTC.

The rearrangement joins TRBV7-3 to TRBJ2-7; TRBD2 is a possible D gene (6 bases). CDR3 length: 15 residues. Germline V gene sequence: CDR1 SGHTA, CDR2 FQGTGA. Trimming cost V 1 base and J 3 bases, with 13 bases left between them. The CDR3 region has the DNA TGTGCCAGCAGCTTAAGGAGGGGACCAAGCTACGAGCAGTACTTC. Translation gives CASSLRRGPSYEQYF.